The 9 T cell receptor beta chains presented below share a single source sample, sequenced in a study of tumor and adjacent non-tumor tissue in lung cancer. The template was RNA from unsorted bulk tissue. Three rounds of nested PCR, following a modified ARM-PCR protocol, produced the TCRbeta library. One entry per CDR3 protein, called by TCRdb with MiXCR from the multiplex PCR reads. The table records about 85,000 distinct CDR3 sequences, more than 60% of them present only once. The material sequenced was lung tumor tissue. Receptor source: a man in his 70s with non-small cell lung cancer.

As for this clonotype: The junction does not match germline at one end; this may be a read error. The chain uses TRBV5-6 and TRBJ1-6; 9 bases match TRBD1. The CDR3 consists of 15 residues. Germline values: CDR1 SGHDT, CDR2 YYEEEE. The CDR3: CASSFNRGHDSPLLF. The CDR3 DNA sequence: TGTGCCAGCAGCTTCAACAGGGGGCATGATTCACCCCTCCTCTTT.

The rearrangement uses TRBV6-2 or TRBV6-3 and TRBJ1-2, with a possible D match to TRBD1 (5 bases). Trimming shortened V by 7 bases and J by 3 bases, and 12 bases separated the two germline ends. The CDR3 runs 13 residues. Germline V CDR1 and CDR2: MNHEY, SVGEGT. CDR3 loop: CASNRGEDYGYTF. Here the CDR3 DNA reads TGTGCCAGCAATCGAGGGGAGGACTATGGCTACACCTTC.

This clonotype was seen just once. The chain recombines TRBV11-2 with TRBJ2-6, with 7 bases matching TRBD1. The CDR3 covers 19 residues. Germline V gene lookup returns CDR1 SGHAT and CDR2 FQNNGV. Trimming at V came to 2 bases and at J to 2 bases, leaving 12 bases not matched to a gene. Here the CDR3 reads CASSLPRGRGGTGANVLTF. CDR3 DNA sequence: TGTGCCAGCAGCTTACCGAGGGGAAGAGGGGGCACTGGGGCCAACGTCCTGACTTTC.

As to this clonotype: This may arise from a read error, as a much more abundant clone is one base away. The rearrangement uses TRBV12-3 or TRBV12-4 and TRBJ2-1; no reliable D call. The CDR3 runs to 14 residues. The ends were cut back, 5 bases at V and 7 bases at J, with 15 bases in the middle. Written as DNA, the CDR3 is TGTGCCAGCAGTCCCACTCGACCTCGAAATGAGCAGTTCTTC. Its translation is CASSPTRPRNEQFF.

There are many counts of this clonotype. CDR3 coding DNA: TGTGCCAGCAGCTTCCCTCAACAAGAGACCCAGTACTTC. Its protein product is CASSFPQQETQYF. V and J are TRBV5-6 and TRBJ2-5; D ambiguous. Between the trimmed V and J ends, which lost 2 bases and 2 bases, there was a span of 7 bases. This CDR3 has 13 amino acids. Germline V CDR1 and CDR2: SGHDT, YYEEEE.

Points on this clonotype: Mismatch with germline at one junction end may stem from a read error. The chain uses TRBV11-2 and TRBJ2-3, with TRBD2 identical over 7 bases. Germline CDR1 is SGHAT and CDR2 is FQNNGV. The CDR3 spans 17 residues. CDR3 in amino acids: CASSSLWTSGGTDTQYF. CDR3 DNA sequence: TGCGCCAGCAGCTCCCTCTGGACGAGCGGGGGCACAGATACGCAGTATTTT.

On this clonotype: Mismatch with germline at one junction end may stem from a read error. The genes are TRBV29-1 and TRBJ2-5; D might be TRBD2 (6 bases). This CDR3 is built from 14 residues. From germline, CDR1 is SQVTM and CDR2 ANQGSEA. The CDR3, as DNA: TGCAGCGTTGAACTCCCCGACGGGAGAGAGACTCAGTACTTC. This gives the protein CSVELPDGRETQYF.

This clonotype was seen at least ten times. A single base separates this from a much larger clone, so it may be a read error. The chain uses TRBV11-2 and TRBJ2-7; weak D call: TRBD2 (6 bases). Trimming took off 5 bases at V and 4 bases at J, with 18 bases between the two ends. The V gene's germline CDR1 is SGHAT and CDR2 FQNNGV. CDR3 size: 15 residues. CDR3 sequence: CASSVRRGRLYEQYF. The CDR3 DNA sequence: TGTGCCAGCAGCGTACGGCGGGGAAGACTTTACGAGCAGTACTTC.

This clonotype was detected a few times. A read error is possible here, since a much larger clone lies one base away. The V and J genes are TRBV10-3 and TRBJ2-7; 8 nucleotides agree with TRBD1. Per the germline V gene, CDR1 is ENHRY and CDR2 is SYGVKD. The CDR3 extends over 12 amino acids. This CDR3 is CAISEPRTGTNF. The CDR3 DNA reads TGTGCCATCAGTGAGCCGAGGACAGGGACCAACTTC.